This T cell receptor (beta chain) was sequenced in a study of blood T cell repertoires in COVID-19. Looking at the study overall: The analysed material was cDNA or gDNA that came from T cells, B-cell-depleted T cells, or PBMCs.

While infection was still active, Seattle patients were enrolled and then followed longitudinally. V dropped 0 bases and J dropped 2 bases, with 7 bases sitting between them. Per the germline V gene, CDR1 is MNHNY and CDR2 is SVGAGI (reference sequence). This CDR3 is 14 amino acids long. Authors' data handling: For nucleated cells, counts were estimated from reference gene primer amplification. Assay: immunoSEQ multiplex PCR; the TCRdb copy retains only in-frame clones and omits some. V, J and clone size derive from that table, while D and trimming were established from the DNA sequence. Here the sample spans around 480,000 clones, 88% being singletons.

This chain links TRBV6-6 with TRBJ1-2; D remains ambiguous. This sequence originates from a woman between 45 and 65 years old with COVID-19, enrolled during active disease. Material for sequencing was peripheral blood. The CDR3 DNA is TGTGCCAGCAGTTACTCACTTCTCAACTATGGCTACACCTTC. Translating it yields CASSYSLLNYGYTF.